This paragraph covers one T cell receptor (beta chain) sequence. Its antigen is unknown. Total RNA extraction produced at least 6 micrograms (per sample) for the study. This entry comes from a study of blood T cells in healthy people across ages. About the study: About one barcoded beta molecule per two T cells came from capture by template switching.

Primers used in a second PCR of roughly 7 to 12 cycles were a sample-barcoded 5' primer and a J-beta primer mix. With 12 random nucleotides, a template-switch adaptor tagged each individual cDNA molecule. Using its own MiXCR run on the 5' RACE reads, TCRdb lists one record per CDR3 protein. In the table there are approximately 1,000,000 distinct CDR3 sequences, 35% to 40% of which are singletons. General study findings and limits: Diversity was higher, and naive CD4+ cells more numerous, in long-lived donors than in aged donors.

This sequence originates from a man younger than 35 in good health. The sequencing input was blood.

CDR3 loop: CASSQEGRASSYNEQFF. The CDR3 DNA is TGTGCCAGCAGCCAAGAGGGCCGGGCAAGCTCCTACAATGAGCAGTTCTTC. This rearrangement joins TRBV14 to TRBJ2-1; no definite D call. CDR1 and CDR2 from the germline V gene are SGHDN and FVKESK. There are 17 residues in the CDR3. The V end lost 0 bases, the J end lost 0 bases, and 12 bases lay between the germline ends.